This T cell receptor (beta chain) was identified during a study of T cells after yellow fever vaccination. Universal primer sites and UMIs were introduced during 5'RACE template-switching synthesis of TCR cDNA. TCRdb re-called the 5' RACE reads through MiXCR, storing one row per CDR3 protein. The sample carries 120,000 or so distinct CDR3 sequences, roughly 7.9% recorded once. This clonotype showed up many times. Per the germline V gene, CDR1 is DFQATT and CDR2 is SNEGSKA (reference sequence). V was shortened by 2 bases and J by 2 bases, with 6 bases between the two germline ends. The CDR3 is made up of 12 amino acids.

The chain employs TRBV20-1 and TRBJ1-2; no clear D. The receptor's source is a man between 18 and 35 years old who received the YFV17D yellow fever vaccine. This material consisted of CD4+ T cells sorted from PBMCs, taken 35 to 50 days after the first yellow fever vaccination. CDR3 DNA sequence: TGCAGTGCTAGATATGCAAACTATGGCTACACCTTC. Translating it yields CSARYANYGYTF.